Presented here are 10 T cell receptor beta chains from one specimen sequenced in a study of blood T cell repertoires in COVID-19. Sequencing was performed with immunoSEQ multiplex PCR; in TCRdb, only in-frame clones are kept and a portion is missing. Counted here are 25,000 to 30,000 clones, about 85% occurring once; the ten biggest clones make up around 16%. Sequences were obtained from peripheral blood. The receptors shown here come from a woman in her fifties or sixties with acute or convalescent COVID-19.

The rearrangement joins TRBV7-2 to TRBJ2-7; 8 bases are shared with TRBD2. The germline V gene has CDR1 SGHTA and CDR2 FQGNSA. The CDR3 extends over 15 amino acids. V shed 4 bases, J shed 2 bases, and the junction held 7 bases outside the gene matches. The CDR3 spells CASSSPGTRTYEQYF. The DNA for the CDR3 is TGTGCCAGCAGCTCCCCTGGGACTAGAACCTACGAGCAGTACTTC.

This clone occurred a few times. Additional DNA sequences in this sample encode the identical CDR3. This rearrangement joins TRBV24-1 to TRBJ1-1; TRBD1 matches at 7 bases. There are 13 residues in the CDR3. The ends lost 7 bases at V and 4 bases at J; junction bases unmatched: 5. Per the germline V gene, CDR1 is KGHDR and CDR2 is SFDVKD. CDR3 nucleotide sequence: TGTGCCACCAGAGACAGGGCGGGCACTGAAGCTTTCTTT. The encoded protein is CATRDRAGTEAFF.

The chain has TRBV7-3 and TRBJ2-7; 9 positions agree with TRBD2. Per germline, CDR1 SGHTA and CDR2 FQGTGA. V lost 5 bases to trimming and J lost 7 bases; unmatched junction nucleotides: 12. The CDR3 is 15 amino acids. The CDR3 DNA reads as TGTGCCAGCAGCCCGGGGGGTAGCGGGGGCCAGGAGCAGTACTTC. This encodes CASSPGGSGGQEQYF.

This chain links TRBV19 with TRBJ2-2; 9 bases are a match to TRBD1. J gave up 4 bases and V 0 bases, and 3 bases lay outside the gene matches. There are 16 residues in the CDR3. Germline CDR1 is LNHDA and CDR2 is SQIVND (reference sequence). CDR3 protein: CASSIDGTGFTGELFF. As DNA, the CDR3 is TGTGCCAGTAGTATAGACGGGACAGGGTTCACCGGGGAGCTGTTTTTT.

This sequence joins TRBV5-4 and TRBJ2-5; 8 bases match TRBD2. This CDR3 region has 15 residues. The J segment lost 0 bases and the V segment lost 2 bases, leaving 3 bases of the junction unmatched. CDR1 is SGHNT and CDR2 is YYREEE in the germline V gene (reference sequence). The CDR3 region is CASSLTSGNQETQYF. The CDR3 DNA is TGTGCCAGCAGCTTAACTAGCGGAAACCAAGAGACCCAGTACTTC. Drawing the rest from reference TRBV5-4 and TRBJ2-5, the complete variable domain is ETGVTQSPTHLIKTRGQQVTLRCSSQSGHNTVSWYQQALGQGPQFIFQYYREEENGRGNFPPRFSGLQFPNYSSELNVNALELDDSALYLCASSLTSGNQETQYFGPGTRLLVL.

V gene TRBV30 combines with J gene TRBJ1-1, with unresolved D. The V gene lost 2 bases and the J gene lost 1 base, with 11 bases spanning the gap. The CDR3 has 14 amino acids. Germline lookup yields CDR1 GTSNPN and CDR2 SVGIG (reference sequence). The CDR3 DNA sequence: TGTGCCTGGAGTAAGGAGTTTCGGAACACTGAAGCTTTCTTT. Its protein is CAWSKEFRNTEAFF.

This clone came up a few times. This chain links TRBV9 with TRBJ2-7; D is perhaps TRBD1 (5 bases). CDR1 is SGDLS, CDR2 YYNGEE, per germline. The CDR3 is 14 residues long. Trimming shortened V by 3 bases and J by 6 bases, and 16 bases separated the two germline ends. In DNA, the CDR3 is TGTGCCAGCAGCGCCCAGGTGGGGCTAAGCGAGCAGTACTTC. Amino acids: CASSAQVGLSEQYF.

The chain employs TRBV28 and TRBJ1-5; TRBD1 matches 8 bases. Germline V gene data show CDR1 as MDHEN and CDR2 as SYDVKM. CDR3 length equals 16 residues. V lost 4 bases to trimming and J lost 2 bases; unmatched junction nucleotides: 7. CDR3 in amino acids: CASSSETGVGNQPQHF. For the CDR3, the DNA is TGTGCCAGCAGTTCAGAGACAGGGGTGGGCAATCAGCCCCAGCATTTT.

V and J are TRBV30 and TRBJ1-6; D is perhaps TRBD1 (6 bases). Deletions cut 0 bases from V and 8 bases from J, with 11 bases between. The CDR3 is 14 residues long. Germline lookup yields CDR1 GTSNPN and CDR2 SVGIG (reference sequence). This CDR3 reads CAWSVQGWDSPLHF. The CDR3 nucleotides read TGTGCCTGGAGTGTACAGGGATGGGATTCACCCCTCCACTTT.

The chain joins TRBV5-1 to TRBJ2-1, with 12 nucleotides matching TRBD2. Trimming removed 2 bases from V and 8 bases from J; junction bases left unmatched: 5. The CDR3 totals 15 residues. Germline V CDR1 and CDR2: SGHRS, YFSETQ. CDR3: CASSFGLAGRDEQFF. CDR3 DNA: TGCGCCAGCAGCTTTGGACTAGCGGGGCGTGATGAGCAGTTCTTC.